This note documents a single T cell receptor beta chain sequence. Its antigen remains unknown. Sequencing used immunoSEQ multiplex PCR; TCRdb keeps in-frame clones, though not all of them. The repertoire holds around 2.1 million clones, with 95% as singletons. This entry belongs to a study of shared clonotypes between healthy human individuals. Whole-study findings and limits: Generation of non-shared clonotypes was less probable than generation of clonotypes shared by all four donors. Larger richness was generally estimated for naive than memory subsets.

The CDR3 sequence is 12 residues long. Per the germline V gene, CDR1 is GTSNPN and CDR2 is SVGIG (reference sequence). V lost 2 bases to trimming and J lost 6 bases, with 10 bases between them. This receptor was taken from a man aged 18 to 30 in good health. The material sequenced was naive CD4+ T cells sorted from blood. Subset described: CD45RA+ positively selected. The genes are TRBV30 and TRBJ1-2, with D maybe TRBD1 (5 bases). CDR3 sequence: CAWSSWGDGYTF. DNA for the CDR3: TGTGCCTGGAGTTCTTGGGGCGATGGCTACACCTTC.